This TCR beta chain is drawn from a study of OX40 agonist ivuxolimab in advanced cancers. Looking at the study overall: In three patients, partial responses were observed, one with hepatocellular carcinoma and two with cutaneous melanoma.

Clones were read by immunoSEQ multiplex PCR, and TCRdb kept only the in-frame ones, dropping some. The sample records about 73,000 clones, around 89% being singletons. Germline CDR1 reads MNHEY; CDR2 reads SMNVEV (reference sequence). Trimming took 6 bases from V and 2 from J; bases not matched to a gene: 6. This CDR3 is 14 amino acids long. The sequence derives from an adult with an advanced solid tumor such as melanoma, head and neck, liver or kidney cancer. This chain links TRBV27 with TRBJ2-5, with TRBD1 matching 7 bases. The sequencing here drew on CD4+ or CD8+ T cells sorted from blood, taken in a trial of the OX40 agonist ivuxolimab. The CDR3 coding sequence is TGTGCCAGCAGGAGGGCAGGGGGACAAGAGACCCAGTACTTC. Protein sequence: CASRRAGGQETQYF.